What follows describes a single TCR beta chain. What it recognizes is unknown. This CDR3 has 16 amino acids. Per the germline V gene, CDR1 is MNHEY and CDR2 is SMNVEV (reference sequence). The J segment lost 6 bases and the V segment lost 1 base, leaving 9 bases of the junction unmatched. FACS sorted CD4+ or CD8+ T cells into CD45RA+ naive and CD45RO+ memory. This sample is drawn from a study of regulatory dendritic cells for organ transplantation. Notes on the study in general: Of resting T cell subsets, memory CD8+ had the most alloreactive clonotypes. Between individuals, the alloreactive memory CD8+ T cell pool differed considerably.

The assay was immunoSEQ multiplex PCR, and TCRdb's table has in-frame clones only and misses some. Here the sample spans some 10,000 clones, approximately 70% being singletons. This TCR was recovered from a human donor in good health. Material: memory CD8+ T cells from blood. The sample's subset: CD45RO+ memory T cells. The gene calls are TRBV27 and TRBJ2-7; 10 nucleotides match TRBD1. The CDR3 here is CASSLWGGDRGGEQYF. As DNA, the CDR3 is TGTGCCAGCAGTTTATGGGGCGGGGACAGGGGTGGCGAGCAGTACTTC.